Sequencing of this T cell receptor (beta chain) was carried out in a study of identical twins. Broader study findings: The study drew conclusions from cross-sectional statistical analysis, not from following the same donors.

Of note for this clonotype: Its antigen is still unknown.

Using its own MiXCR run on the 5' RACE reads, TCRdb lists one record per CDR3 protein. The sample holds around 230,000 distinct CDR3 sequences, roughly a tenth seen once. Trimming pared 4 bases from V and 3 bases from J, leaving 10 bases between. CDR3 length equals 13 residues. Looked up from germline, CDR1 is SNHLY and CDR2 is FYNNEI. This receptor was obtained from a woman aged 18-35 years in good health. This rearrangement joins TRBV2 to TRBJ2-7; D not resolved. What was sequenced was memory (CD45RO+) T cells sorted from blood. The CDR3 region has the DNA TGTGCCAGCAGTGCGGGCCTTGGCTACGAGCAGTACTTC. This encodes CASSAGLGYEQYF.